Presented here are 15 T cell receptor beta chains from one specimen sequenced in a study of beta chain features in type 1 diabetes. Study outcomes and limitations: Shorter TCRB CDR3s, moderately but significantly so, marked every one of the four CD4+ subsets in Type 1 diabetes patients.

The antigens of these receptors remain unknown. Investigators reverse transcribed all isolated RNA, so they sequenced expressed TCRB transcripts. Data came from immunoSEQ multiplex PCR; TCRdb stores just in-frame clones and leaves some out. The table includes more than 300,000 clones, around 12% detected once. Source material: naive CD4+ T cells from blood. The receptors shown here come from a woman under 30 with type 1 diabetes.

This clone was picked up a small number of times. This chain uses TRBV21-1 with TRBJ1-1; whether TRBD1, the table's D call, matches the DNA was not checked. TRBV21-1 is recorded as a pseudogene. There are 16 residues in the CDR3. CDR3 nucleotides: TGTGCCAGCAGCAAATCGGAAGAACAGGGGAACACTGAAGCTTTCTTT. The encoded protein is CASSKSEEQGNTEAFF.

V usage is TRBV7-7 and J usage is TRBJ1-4; 12 bases line up with TRBD1. V gave up 6 bases and J gave up 8 bases; unmatched junction bases: 4. The CDR3 is 14 amino acids. The germline gives CDR1 SSHAT, CDR2 FNYEAQ (reference sequence). The CDR3 bases are TGTGCCAGCAGTACCGGGACAGGGGGCGAAAAACTGTTTTTT. This codes for CASSTGTGGEKLFF.

The table lists this clone with a few counts. This sequence joins TRBV29-1 and TRBJ2-7, with 10 bases that match TRBD2. With V trimmed by 4 bases and J by 6 bases, 9 bases remained unmatched. Germline V gene lookup returns CDR1 SQVTM and CDR2 ANQGSEA. CDR3 length equals 14 residues. CDR3 sequence reads: CSVAKRLAGVEQYF. The CDR3 nucleotides are TGCAGCGTTGCCAAACGCCTAGCGGGAGTCGAGCAGTACTTC.

J is TRBJ1-2 and V is TRBV29-1; TRBD1 matches at 7 bases. Trimming removed 5 bases from V and 4 bases from J; junction bases left unmatched: 13. This CDR3 contains 15 residues. Germline V CDR1 and CDR2: SQVTM, ANQGSEA. CDR3 residues: CSVQVRTGARYGYTF. CDR3 DNA sequence: TGCAGCGTTCAAGTCCGAACAGGGGCCCGCTATGGCTACACCTTC.

The CDR3 reads CASSLAVGLGKLFF. The CDR3 coding sequence is TGTGCCAGCAGCTTAGCCGTCGGTCTGGGCAAACTGTTTTTT. This chain joins TRBV11-2 and TRBJ1-4; D is unresolved. The CDR3 covers 14 residues. The V gene lost 1 base and the J gene lost 11 bases, with 14 bases spanning the gap. Looked up from germline, CDR1 is SGHAT and CDR2 is FQNNGV.

This clone has only a few counts. The chain carries TRBV15 and TRBJ1-2; D ambiguous. Trimming removed 6 bases at V and 2 bases at J, with 16 bases between. The CDR3 loop spans 15 amino acids. Germline V gene data show CDR1 as LNHNV and CDR2 as YYDKDF (reference sequence). As DNA, the CDR3 is TGTGCCACCAGGGTCGGGAGAGCCCGAAACTATGGCTACACCTTC. Its protein product is CATRVGRARNYGYTF.

The chain carries TRBV7-9 and TRBJ2-1, with a possible D match to TRBD1 (5 bases). This CDR3 is built from 17 residues. Germline V gene data show CDR1 as SEHNR and CDR2 as FQNEAQ (reference sequence). V lost 2 bases and J lost 4, with 18 bases in between. The CDR3 nucleotides are TGTGCCAGCAGCTTAACTCGCAGGGCTGGTTGGTACAATGAGCAGTTCTTC. It codes for CASSLTRRAGWYNEQFF.

The table lists this clone with a few counts. The chain uses TRBV9 and TRBJ1-1; D is perhaps TRBD1 (5 bases). V was trimmed by 0 bases and J by 4 bases, leaving 10 bases between them. The CDR3 is 14 residues long. Germline V gives CDR1 SGDLS, CDR2 YYNGEE. For the CDR3, the DNA is TGTGCCAGCAGCGTAGCTTCGGGGGTCACTGAAGCTTTCTTT. The encoded protein is CASSVASGVTEAFF.

In its sample, this clone was seen a few times. V and J are TRBV25-1 and TRBJ2-1; 11 nucleotides agree with TRBD1. V dropped 6 bases and J dropped 7; count of bases not matched to a gene: 8. The CDR3 totals 15 residues. The germline V gene has CDR1 MGHDK and CDR2 SYGVNS. The CDR3 sequence: CASSAGQGGWNEQFF. CDR3 bases: TGTGCCAGCAGCGCGGGACAGGGGGGATGGAATGAGCAGTTCTTC. Based on the CDR3 plus reference TRBV25-1 and TRBJ2-1, the full variable domain is EADIYQTPRYLVIGTGKKITLECSQTMGHDKMYWYQQDPGMELHLIHYSYGVNSTEKGDLSSESTVSRIRTEHFPLTLESARPSHTSQYLCASSAGQGGWNEQFFGPGTRLTVL.

CDR3: CASSLEAGPPDTQYF. The CDR3 region has the DNA TGCGCCAGCAGCTTGGAGGCGGGGCCCCCAGATACGCAGTATTTT. The V call is TRBV5-1, the J call TRBJ2-3, with a tentative D call TRBD2 (6 bases). Germline values: CDR1 SGHRS, CDR2 YFSETQ. The V gene lost 0 bases and the J gene lost 4 bases, with 12 bases spanning the gap. CDR3 size: 15 residues.

This clone was counted between two and nine times. The genes are TRBV4-3 and TRBJ1-6; D ambiguous. With 0 bases removed from V and 0 bases from J, the gap between germline ends came to 6 bases. The CDR3 has 16 amino acids. Per the germline V gene, CDR1 is LGHNA and CDR2 is YSLEER. CDR3 nucleotides: TGCGCCAGCAGCCAAGAGGGGAGCTCCTATAATTCACCCCTCCACTTT. It encodes CASSQEGSSYNSPLHF.

The chain is built from TRBV15 and TRBJ1-5; TRBD1 might be the D (5 bases). Trimming took off 5 bases at V and 7 bases at J, with 18 bases between the two ends. Germline CDR1 LNHNV, CDR2 YYDKDF (reference sequence). This CDR3 region has 15 residues. The CDR3 DNA reads as TGTGCCACCAGCGGTGGGGCCGCGGGGGAACAGCCCCAGCATTTT. It translates to CATSGGAAGEQPQHF. The full variable domain, completed using reference TRBV15 and TRBJ1-5, is DAMVIQNPRYQVTQFGKPVTLSCSQTLNHNVMYWYQQKSSQAPKLLFHYYDKDFNNEADTPDNFQSRRPNTSFCFLDIRSPGLGDTAMYLCATSGGAAGEQPQHFGDGTRLSIL.

This chain uses TRBV2 with TRBJ2-5; 8 bases line up with TRBD1. There are 13 residues in the CDR3. V was pared by 8 bases and J by 3 bases, with 5 bases of the junction left unmatched. The germline V gene has CDR1 SNHLY and CDR2 FYNNEI. The CDR3 protein is CASGQGPKETQYF. In DNA form, the CDR3 reads TGTGCCAGCGGACAGGGACCGAAAGAGACCCAGTACTTC.

This clone was counted only a few times. The rearrangement links TRBV27 to TRBJ1-2, with 9 bases matching TRBD1. Germline V gives CDR1 MNHEY, CDR2 SMNVEV (reference sequence). CDR3 length: 12 amino acids. J lost 8 bases, V lost 6 bases, and 4 bases had no gene match. The CDR3 spells CASRRTGEGYTF. The CDR3 nucleotides are TGTGCCAGCAGAAGGACAGGGGAGGGCTACACCTTC.

This clone was seen a few times. Here the CDR3 reads CASSYFGGVETQYF. CDR3 DNA: TGTGCCAGCAGTTACTTTGGCGGTGTCGAGACCCAGTACTTC. The V and J genes are TRBV6-6 and TRBJ2-5, with unresolved D. V was trimmed by 1 base and J by 5 bases, leaving 11 bases between them. CDR1 is MNHNY and CDR2 is SVGAGI in the germline V gene (reference sequence). The CDR3 totals 14 residues.